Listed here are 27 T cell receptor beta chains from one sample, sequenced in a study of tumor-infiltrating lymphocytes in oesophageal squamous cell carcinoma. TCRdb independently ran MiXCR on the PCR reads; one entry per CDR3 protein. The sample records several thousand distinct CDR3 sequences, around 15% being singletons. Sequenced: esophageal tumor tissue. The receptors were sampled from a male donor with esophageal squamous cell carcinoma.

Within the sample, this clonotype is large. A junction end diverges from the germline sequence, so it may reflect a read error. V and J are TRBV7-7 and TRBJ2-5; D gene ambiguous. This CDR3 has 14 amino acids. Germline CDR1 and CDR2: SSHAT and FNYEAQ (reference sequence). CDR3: CASSLVVGQETQYF. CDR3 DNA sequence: TGTGCTAGCAGCTTAGTAGTCGGCCAAGAGACCCAGTACTTC.

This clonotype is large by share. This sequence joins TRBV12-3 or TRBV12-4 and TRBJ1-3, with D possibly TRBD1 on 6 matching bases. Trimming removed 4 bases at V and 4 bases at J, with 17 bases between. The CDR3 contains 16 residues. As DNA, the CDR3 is TGTGCCAGCAGTTATCCCGGGGGGCTGGCAGGAAACACCATATATTTT. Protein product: CASSYPGGLAGNTIYF.

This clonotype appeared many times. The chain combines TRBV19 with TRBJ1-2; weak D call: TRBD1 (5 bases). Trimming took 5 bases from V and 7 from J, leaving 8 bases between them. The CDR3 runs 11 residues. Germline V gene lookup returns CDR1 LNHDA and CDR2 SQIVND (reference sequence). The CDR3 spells CASSLDIGYTF. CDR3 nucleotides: TGTGCCAGTAGTTTGGACATTGGCTACACCTTC.

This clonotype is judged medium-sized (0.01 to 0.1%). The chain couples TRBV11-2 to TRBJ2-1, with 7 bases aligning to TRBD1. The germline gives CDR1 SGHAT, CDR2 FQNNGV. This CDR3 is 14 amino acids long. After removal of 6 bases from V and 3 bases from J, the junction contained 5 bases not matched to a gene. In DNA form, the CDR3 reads TGTGCCAGCAGTATAGGGACAGTCTACAATGAGCAGTTCTTC. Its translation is CASSIGTVYNEQFF.

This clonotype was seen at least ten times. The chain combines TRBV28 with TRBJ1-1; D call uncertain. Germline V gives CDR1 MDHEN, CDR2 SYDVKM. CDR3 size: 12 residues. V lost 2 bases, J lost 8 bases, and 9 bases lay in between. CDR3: CASSLEVREAFF. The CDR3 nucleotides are TGTGCCAGCAGTTTAGAGGTCCGGGAAGCTTTCTTT. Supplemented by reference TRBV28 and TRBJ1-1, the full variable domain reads DVKVTQSSRYLVKRTGEKVFLECVQDMDHENMFWYRQDPGLGLRLIYFSYDVKMKEKGDIPEGYSVSREKKERFSLILESASTNQTSMYLCASSLEVREAFFGQGTRLTVV.

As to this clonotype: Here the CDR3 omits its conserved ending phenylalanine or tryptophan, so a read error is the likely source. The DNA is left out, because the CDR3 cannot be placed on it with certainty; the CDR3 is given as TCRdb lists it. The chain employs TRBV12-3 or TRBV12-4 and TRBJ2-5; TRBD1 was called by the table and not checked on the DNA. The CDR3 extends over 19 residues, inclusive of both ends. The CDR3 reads CASRKRQEERLHYGYTFGS.

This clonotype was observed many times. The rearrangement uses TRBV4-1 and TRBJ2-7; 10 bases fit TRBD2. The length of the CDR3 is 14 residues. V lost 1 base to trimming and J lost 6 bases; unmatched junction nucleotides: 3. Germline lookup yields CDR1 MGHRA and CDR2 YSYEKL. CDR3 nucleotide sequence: TGCGCCAGCAGCCAAGGGCTAGCGGGGGTCGAGCAGTACTTC. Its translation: CASSQGLAGVEQYF.

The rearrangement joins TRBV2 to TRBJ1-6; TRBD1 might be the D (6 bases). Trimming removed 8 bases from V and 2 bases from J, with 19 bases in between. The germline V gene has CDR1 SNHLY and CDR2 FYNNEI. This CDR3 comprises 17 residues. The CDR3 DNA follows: TGTGCCAGCTGCGACACAGGGCTGGAAACCTATAATTCACCCCTCCACTTT. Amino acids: CASCDTGLETYNSPLHF.

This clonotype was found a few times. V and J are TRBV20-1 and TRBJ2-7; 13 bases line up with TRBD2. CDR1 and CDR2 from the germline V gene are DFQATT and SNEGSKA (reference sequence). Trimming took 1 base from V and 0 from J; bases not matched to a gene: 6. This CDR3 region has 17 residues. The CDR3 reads CSARAVTSGGLSYEQYF. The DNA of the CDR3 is TGCAGTGCTAGAGCCGTGACTAGCGGGGGGCTCTCCTACGAGCAGTACTTC.

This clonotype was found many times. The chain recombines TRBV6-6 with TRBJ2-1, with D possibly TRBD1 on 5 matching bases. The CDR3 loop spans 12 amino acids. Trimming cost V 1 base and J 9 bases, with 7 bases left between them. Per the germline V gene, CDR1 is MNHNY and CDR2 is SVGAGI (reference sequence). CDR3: CASSYFQGEQFF. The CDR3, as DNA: TGTGCCAGCAGTTACTTCCAGGGTGAGCAGTTCTTC.

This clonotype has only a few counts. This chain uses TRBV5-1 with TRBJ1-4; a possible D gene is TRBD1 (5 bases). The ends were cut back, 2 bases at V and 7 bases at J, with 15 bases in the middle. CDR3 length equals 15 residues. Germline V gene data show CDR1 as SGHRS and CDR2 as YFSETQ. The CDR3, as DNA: TGCGCCAGCAGCTTTGGGCAGGGAGTTGGTGAAAAACTGTTTTTT. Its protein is CASSFGQGVGEKLFF.

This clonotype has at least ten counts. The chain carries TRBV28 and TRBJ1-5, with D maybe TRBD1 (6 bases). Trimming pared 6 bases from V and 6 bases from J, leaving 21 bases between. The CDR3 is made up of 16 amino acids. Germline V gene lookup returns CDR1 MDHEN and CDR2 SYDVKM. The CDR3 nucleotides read TGTGCCAGCAGCTCACTTGGGGGCGTGGGGGGTCAGCCCCAGCATTTT. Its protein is CASSSLGGVGGQPQHF.

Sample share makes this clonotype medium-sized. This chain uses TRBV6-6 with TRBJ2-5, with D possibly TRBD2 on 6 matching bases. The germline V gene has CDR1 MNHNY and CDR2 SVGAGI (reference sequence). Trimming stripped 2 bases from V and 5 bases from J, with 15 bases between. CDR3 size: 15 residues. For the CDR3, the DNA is TGTGCCAGCAGTTACGGGCACGGGGGTCGGGAGACCCAGTACTTC. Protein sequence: CASSYGHGGRETQYF.

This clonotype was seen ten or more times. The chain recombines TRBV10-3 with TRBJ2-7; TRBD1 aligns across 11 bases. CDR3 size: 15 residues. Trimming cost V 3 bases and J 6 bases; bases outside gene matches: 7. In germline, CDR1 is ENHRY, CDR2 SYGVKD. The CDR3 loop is CAISELGQGVFEQYF. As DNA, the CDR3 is TGTGCCATCAGTGAATTGGGACAGGGGGTCTTCGAGCAGTACTTC.

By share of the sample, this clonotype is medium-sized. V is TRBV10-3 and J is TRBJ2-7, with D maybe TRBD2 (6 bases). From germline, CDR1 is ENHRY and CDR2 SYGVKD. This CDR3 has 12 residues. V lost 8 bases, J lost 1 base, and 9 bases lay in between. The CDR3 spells CAIGGTSYEQYF. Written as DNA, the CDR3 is TGTGCCATCGGTGGGACTTCCTACGAGCAGTACTTC.

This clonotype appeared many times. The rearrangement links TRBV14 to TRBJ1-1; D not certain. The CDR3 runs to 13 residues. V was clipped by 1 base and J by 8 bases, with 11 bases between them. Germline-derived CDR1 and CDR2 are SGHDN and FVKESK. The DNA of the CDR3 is TGTGCCAGCAGCCAAGCAAACGGTGGGGAAGCTTTCTTT. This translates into CASSQANGGEAFF.

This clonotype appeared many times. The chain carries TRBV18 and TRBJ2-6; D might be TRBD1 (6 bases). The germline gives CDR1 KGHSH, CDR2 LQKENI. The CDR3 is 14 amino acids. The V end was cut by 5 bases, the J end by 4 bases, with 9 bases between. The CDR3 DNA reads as TGTGCCAGCTCAACAGGGACCGGGGCCAACGTCCTGACTTTC. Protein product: CASSTGTGANVLTF. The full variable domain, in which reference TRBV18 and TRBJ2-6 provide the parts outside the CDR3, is NAGVMQNPRHLVRRRGQEARLRCSPMKGHSHVYWYRQLPEEGLKFMVYLQKENIIDESGMPKERFSAEFPKEGPSILRIQQVVRGDSAAYFCASSTGTGANVLTFGAGSRLTVL.

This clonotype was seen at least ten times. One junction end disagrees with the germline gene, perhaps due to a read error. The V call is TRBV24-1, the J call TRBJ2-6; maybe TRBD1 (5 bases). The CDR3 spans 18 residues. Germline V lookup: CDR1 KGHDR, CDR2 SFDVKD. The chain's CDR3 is CATSASAVPNSGANVLNF. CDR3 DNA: TGTGCCACCAGTGCGTCGGCAGTCCCCAACTCTGGGGCCAACGTCCTGAATTTC.

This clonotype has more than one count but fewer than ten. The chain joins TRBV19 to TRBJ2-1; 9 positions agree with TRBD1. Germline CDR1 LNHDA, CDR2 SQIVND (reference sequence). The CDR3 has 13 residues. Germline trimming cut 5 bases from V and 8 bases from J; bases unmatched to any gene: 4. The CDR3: CASSLTGGHEQFF. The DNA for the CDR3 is TGTGCCAGTAGTTTAACAGGGGGCCATGAGCAGTTCTTC.

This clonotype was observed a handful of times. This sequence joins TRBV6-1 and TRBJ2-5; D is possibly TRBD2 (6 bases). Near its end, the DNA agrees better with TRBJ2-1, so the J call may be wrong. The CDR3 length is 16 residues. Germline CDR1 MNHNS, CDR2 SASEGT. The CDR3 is CASSEEGRLSTDTQFF. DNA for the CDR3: TGTGCCAGCAGTGAGGAGGGGAGGTTGAGCACAGATACGCAGTTCTTC.

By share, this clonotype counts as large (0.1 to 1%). CDR3 bases: TGTGCCAGCAGCTTAGGTGGACACCGGACAGATACGCAGTATTTT. Protein product: CASSLGGHRTDTQYF. This chain joins TRBV7-2 and TRBJ2-3; D may be TRBD1 (5 bases). Trimming took off 1 base at V and 3 bases at J, with 11 bases between the two ends. Germline CDR1 SGHTA, CDR2 FQGNSA. This CDR3 has 15 amino acids. Variable domain in full (rest from reference TRBV7-2 and TRBJ2-3): GAGVSQSPSNKVTEKGKDVELRCDPISGHTALYWYRQSLGQGLEFLIYFQGNSAPDKSGLPSDRFSAERTGGSVSTLTIQRTQQEDSAVYLCASSLGGHRTDTQYFGPGTRLTVL.

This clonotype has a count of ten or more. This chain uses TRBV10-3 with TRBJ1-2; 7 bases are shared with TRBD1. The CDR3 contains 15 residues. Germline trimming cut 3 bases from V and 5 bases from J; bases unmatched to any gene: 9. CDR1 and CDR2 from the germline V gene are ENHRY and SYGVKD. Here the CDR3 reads CAISDSPGTVYGYTF. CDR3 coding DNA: TGTGCCATCAGTGATTCCCCCGGGACAGTTTATGGCTACACCTTC.

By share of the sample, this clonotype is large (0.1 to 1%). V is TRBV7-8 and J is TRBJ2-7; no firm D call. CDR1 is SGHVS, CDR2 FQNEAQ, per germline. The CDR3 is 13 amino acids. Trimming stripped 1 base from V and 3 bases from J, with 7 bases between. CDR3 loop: CASSLVAGYEQYF. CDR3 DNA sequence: TGTGCCAGCAGCTTAGTGGCCGGCTACGAGCAGTACTTC.

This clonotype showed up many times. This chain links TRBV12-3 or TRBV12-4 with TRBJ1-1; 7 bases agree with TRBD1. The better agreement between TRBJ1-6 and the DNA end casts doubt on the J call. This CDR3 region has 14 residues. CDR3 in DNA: TGTGCCAGCAGCACCGGGACAGCTAATTCACCCCTCCACTTT. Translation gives CASSTGTANSPLHF.

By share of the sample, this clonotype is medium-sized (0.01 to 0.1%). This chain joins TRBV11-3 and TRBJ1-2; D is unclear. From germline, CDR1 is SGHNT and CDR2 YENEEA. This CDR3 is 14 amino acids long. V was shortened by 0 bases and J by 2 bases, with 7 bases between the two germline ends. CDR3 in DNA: TGTGCCAGCAGCTTAGATCCAGCAAACTATGGCTACACCTTC. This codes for CASSLDPANYGYTF. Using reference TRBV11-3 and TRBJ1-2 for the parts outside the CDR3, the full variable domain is EAGVVQSPRYKIIEKKQPVAFWCNPISGHNTLYWYLQNLGQGPELLIRYENEEAVDDSQLPKDRFSAERLKGVDSTLKIQPAELGDSAVYLCASSLDPANYGYTFGSGTRLTVV.

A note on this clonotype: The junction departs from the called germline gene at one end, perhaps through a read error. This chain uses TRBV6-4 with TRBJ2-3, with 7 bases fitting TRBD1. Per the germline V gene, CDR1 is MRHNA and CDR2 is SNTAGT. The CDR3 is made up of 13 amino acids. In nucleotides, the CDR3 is TGTGCCAGCAGAGGGGACAGCTCCTGCGAGCAGTACTTT. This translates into CASRGDSSCEQYF.

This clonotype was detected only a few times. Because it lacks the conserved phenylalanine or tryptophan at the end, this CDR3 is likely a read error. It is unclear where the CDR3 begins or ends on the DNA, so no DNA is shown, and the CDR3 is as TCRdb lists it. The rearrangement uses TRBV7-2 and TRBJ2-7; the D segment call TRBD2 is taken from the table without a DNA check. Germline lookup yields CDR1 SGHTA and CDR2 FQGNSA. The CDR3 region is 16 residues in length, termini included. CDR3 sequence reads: CASSLRGGTYEQYFGS.